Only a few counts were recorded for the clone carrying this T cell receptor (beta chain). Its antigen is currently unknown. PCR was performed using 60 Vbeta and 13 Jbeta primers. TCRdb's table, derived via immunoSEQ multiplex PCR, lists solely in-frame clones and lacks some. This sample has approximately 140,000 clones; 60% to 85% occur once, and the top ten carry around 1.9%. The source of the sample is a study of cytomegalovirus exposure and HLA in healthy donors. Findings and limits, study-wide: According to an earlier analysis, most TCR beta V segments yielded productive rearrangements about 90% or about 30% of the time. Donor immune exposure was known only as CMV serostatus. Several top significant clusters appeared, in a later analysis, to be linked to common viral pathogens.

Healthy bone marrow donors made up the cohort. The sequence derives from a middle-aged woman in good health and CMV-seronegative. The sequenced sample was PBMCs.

The CDR3 spells CASSLTGPYEQYF. CDR3 DNA: TGTGCCAGCAGCCTCACTGGGCCCTACGAGCAGTACTTC. The gene calls are TRBV28 and TRBJ2-7; no clear D. Germline CDR1 MDHEN, CDR2 SYDVKM. This CDR3 has 13 residues. The V end was cut by 6 bases, the J end by 2 bases, with 11 bases between.